This T cell receptor beta chain was profiled in a study of blood T cell repertoires in COVID-19. Study context: The samples span acute and convalescent COVID-19 from the United States, Italy and Spain.

Generated by immunoSEQ multiplex PCR, the TCRdb table keeps only in-frame clones and is missing some. Here the sample spans under 150,000 clones, over 70% being singletons. This clone was picked up a small number of times. The V and J ends lost 0 bases and 4 bases, in that order; junction bases with no gene match: 2. The CDR3 has 16 residues. Looked up from germline, CDR1 is SGHDN and CDR2 is FVKESK. The gene calls are TRBV14 and TRBJ2-1; 11 nucleotides match TRBD2. The sequence derives from a man older than 75 with acute or convalescent COVID-19. What was sequenced was peripheral blood. CDR3 nucleotide sequence: TGTGCCAGCAGCCAAGATAGACTAGCGGGGTACAATGAGCAGTTCTTC. Amino acid sequence: CASSQDRLAGYNEQFF.